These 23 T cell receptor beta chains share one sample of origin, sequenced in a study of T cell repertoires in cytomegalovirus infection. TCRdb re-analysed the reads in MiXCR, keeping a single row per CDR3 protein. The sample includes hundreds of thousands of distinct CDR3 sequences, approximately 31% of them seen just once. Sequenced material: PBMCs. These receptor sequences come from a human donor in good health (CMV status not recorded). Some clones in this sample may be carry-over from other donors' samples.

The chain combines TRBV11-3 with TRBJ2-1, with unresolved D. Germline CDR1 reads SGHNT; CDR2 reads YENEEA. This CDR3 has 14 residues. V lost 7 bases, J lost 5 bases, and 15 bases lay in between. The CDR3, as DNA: TGTGCCAGCAACCAACTATCCAATAACAATGAGCAGTTCTTC. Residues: CASNQLSNNNEQFF. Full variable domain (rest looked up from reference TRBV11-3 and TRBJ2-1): EAGVVQSPRYKIIEKKQPVAFWCNPISGHNTLYWYLQNLGQGPELLIRYENEEAVDDSQLPKDRFSAERLKGVDSTLKIQPAELGDSAVYLCASNQLSNNNEQFFGPGTRLTVL.

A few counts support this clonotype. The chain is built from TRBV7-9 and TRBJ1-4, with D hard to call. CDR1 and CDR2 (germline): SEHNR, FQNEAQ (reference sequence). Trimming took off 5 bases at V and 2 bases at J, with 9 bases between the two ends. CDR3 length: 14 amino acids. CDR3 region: CASSGPGTNEKLFF. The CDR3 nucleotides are TGTGCCAGCAGCGGGCCGGGGACTAATGAAAAACTGTTTTTT.

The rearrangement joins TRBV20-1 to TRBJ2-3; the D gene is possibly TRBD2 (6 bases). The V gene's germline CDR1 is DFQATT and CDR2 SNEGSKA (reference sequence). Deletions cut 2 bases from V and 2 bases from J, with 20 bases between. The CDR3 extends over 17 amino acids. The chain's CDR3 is CSARSSDLGRLTDTQYF. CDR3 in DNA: TGCAGTGCTAGATCGTCGGACTTGGGGAGGCTCACAGATACGCAGTATTTT.

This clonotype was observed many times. The CDR3 reads CASTNYELLAGGPREQFF. The CDR3, as DNA: TGTGCCAGCACCAACTACGAGTTGCTAGCGGGGGGGCCCAGGGAGCAGTTCTTC. The rearrangement links TRBV7-2 to TRBJ2-1; 12 positions match TRBD2. V was pared by 7 bases and J by 10 bases, with 20 bases of the junction left unmatched. The CDR3 extends over 18 amino acids. CDR1 SGHTA and CDR2 FQGNSA come from the germline V gene. The full variable domain, in which reference TRBV7-2 and TRBJ2-1 provide the parts outside the CDR3, is GAGVSQSPSNKVTEKGKDVELRCDPISGHTALYWYRQSLGQGLEFLIYFQGNSAPDKSGLPSDRFSAERTGGSVSTLTIQRTQQEDSAVYLCASTNYELLAGGPREQFFGPGTRLTVL.

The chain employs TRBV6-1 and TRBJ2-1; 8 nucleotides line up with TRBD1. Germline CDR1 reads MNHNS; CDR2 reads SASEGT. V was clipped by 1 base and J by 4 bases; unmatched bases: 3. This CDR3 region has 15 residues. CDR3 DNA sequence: TGTGCCAGCAGTGAAGACAGGGGGACTTACAATGAGCAGTTCTTC. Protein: CASSEDRGTYNEQFF.

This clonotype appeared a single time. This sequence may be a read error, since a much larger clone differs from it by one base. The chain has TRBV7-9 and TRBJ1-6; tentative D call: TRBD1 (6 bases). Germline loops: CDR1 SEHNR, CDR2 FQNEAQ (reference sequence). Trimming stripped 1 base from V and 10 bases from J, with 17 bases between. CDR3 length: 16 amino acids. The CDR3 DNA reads TGTGCCAGCAGCTTAGATCCCGTGACAGGTTTCTCACCCCTCCACTTT. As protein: CASSLDPVTGFSPLHF.

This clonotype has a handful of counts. The CDR3 is CASGQPNEKLFF. For the CDR3, the DNA is TGTGCCAGCGGTCAGCCTAATGAAAAACTGTTTTTT. The J gene is TRBJ1-4, the V gene TRBV28; D remains ambiguous. The CDR3 sequence is 12 residues long. Germline CDR1 and CDR2: MDHEN and SYDVKM. V lost 8 bases, J lost 3 bases, and 7 bases lay in between.

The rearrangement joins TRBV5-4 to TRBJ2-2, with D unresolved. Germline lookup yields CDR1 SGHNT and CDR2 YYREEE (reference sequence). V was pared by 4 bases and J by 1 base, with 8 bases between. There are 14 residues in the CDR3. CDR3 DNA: TGTGCCAGCAGCCCCTGGGTGAACACCGGGGAGCTGTTTTTT. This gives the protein CASSPWVNTGELFF.

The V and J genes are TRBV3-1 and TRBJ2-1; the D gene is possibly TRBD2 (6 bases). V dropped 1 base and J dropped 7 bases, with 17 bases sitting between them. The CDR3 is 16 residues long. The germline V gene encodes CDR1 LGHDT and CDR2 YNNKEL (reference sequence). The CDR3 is CASSQGTSGLSNEQFF. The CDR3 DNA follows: TGTGCCAGCAGCCAAGGAACCAGCGGGCTGTCAAATGAGCAGTTCTTC.

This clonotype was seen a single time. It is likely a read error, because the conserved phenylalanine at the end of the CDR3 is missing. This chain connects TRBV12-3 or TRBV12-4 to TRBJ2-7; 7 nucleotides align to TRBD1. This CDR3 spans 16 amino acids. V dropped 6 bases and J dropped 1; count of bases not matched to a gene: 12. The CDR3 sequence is CASSGTGTAISYEQYC. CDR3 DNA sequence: TGTGCCAGCAGCGGAACCGGGACAGCGATATCCTACGAGCAGTACTGC.

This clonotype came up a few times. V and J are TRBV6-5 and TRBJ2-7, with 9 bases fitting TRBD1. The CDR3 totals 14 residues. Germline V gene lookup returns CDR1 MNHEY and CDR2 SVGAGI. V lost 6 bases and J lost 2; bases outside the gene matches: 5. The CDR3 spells CASRDRDRAYEQYF. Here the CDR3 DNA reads TGTGCCAGCAGGGACCGGGACAGGGCCTACGAGCAGTACTTC.

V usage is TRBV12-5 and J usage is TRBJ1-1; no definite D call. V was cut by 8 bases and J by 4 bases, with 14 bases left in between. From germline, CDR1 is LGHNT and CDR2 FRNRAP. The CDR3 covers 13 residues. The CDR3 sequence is CASSLRDITEAFF. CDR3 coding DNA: TGTGCTAGTAGCCTACGGGATATCACTGAAGCTTTCTTT.

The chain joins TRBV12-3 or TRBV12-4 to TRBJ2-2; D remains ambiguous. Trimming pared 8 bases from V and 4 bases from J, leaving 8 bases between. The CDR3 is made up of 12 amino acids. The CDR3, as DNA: TGTGCCAGCCCTACCCCCACCGGGGAGCTGTTTTTT. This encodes CASPTPTGELFF.

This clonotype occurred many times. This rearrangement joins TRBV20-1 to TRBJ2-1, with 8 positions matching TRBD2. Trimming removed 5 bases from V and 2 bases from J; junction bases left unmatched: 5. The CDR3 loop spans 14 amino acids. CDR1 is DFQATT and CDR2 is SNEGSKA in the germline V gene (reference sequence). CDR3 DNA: TGCAGTGCTCACCGGGGGGGCCCCTACAATGAGCAGTTCTTC. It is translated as CSAHRGGPYNEQFF.

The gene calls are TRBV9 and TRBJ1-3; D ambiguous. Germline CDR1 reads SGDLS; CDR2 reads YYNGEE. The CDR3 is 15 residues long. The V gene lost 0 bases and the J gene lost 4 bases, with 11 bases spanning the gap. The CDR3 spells CASSVAPDFGNTIYF. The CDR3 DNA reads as TGTGCCAGCAGCGTAGCTCCAGATTTCGGAAACACCATATATTTT.

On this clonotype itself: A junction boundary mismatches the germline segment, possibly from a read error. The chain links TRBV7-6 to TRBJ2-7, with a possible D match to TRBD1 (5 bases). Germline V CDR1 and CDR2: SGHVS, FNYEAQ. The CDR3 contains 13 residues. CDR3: CASSLGTGYEQSF. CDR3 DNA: TGTGCCAGCAGCTTAGGCACAGGCTACGAGCAGTCCTTC. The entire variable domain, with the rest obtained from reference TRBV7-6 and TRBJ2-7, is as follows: GAGVSQSPRYKVTKRGQDVALRCDPISGHVSLYWYRQALGQGPEFLTYFNYEAQQDKSGLPNDRFSAERPEGSISTLTIQRTEQRDSAMYRCASSLGTGYEQSFGPGTRLTVT.

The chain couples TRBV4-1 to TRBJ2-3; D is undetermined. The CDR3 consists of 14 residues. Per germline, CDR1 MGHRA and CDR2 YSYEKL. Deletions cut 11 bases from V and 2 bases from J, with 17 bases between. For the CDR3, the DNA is TGCGCCCGCTGCCAAGATCAGGTCACAGATACGCAGTATTTT. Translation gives CARCQDQVTDTQYF.

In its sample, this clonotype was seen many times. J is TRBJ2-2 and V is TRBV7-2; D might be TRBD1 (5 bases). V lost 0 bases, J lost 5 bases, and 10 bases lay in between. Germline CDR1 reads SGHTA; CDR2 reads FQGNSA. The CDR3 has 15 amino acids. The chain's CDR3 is CASSLAGAGTGELFF. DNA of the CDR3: TGTGCCAGCAGCTTAGCAGGGGCCGGAACCGGGGAGCTGTTTTTT.

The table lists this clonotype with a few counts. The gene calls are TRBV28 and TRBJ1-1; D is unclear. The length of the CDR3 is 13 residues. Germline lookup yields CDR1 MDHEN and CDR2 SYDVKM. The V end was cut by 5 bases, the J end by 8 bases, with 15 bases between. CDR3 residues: CASSLNYGNEAFF. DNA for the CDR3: TGTGCCAGCAGTCTAAACTACGGAAACGAAGCTTTCTTT. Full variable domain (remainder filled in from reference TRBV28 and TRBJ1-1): DVKVTQSSRYLVKRTGEKVFLECVQDMDHENMFWYRQDPGLGLRLIYFSYDVKMKEKGDIPEGYSVSREKKERFSLILESASTNQTSMYLCASSLNYGNEAFFGQGTRLTVV.

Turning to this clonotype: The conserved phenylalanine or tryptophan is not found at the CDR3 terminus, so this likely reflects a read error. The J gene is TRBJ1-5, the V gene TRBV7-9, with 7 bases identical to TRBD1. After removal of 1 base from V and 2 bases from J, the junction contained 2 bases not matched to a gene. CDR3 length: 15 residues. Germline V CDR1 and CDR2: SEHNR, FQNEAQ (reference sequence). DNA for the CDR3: TGTGCCAGCAGCTTAGGAGGGGGCGGCAATCAGCCCCAGCATATT. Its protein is CASSLGGGGNQPQHI.

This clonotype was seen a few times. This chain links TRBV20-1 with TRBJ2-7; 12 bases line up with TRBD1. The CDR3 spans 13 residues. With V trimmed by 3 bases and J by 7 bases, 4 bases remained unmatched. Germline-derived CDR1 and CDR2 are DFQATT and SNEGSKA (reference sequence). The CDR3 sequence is CSARGQGAWEQYF. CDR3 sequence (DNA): TGCAGTGCTAGGGGACAGGGGGCTTGGGAGCAGTACTTC.

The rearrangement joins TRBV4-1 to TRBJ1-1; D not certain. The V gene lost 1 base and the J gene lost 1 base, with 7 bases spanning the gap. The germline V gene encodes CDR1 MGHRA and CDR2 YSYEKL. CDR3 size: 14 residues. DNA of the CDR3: TGCGCCAGCAGCCAAGTTCTCGGGAACACTGAAGCTTTCTTT. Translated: CASSQVLGNTEAFF.

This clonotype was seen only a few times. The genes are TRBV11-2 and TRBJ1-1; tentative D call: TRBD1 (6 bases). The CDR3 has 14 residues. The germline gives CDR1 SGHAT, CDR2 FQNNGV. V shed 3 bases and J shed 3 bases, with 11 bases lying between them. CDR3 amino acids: CASSLVRGHTEAFF. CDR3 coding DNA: TGTGCCAGCAGCTTGGTCAGGGGCCACACTGAAGCTTTCTTT.